This is a list of T cell receptor beta chains from one sample in a study of long-term antiretroviral therapy in people with HIV. The method was immunoSEQ multiplex PCR; TCRdb's version includes in-frame clones alone and lacks a portion of them. The sample has roughly 20,000 clones; about 81% are singletons. Sample: unsorted PBMCs, taken 1.5 years after starting antiretroviral therapy. Receptors were obtained from a man aged 30-40 years with HIV. Each CDR3 is given with its conserved first and last residue. A D gene is named only where the DNA matches it firmly.

j_gene,d_gene,v_gene,CDR3aa,CDR3nt
TRBJ2-7,-,TRBV6-1,CASSEAPNREYEQYF,TGTGCCAGCAGTGAAGCGCCGAACAGGGAATACGAGCAGTACTTC
TRBJ2-7,-,TRBV30,CAGTGVLGYYEQYF,TGTGCCGGAACGGGAGTTTTGGGCTACTACGAGCAGTACTTC
TRBJ1-1,TRBD1,TRBV19,CASRAGTGDLTEAFF,TGTGCCAGTAGGGCCGGGACAGGGGATTTAACTGAAGCTTTCTTT
TRBJ2-1,-,TRBV19,CASSMQWVYNEQFF,TGTGCCAGTAGTATGCAATGGGTCTACAATGAGCAGTTCTTC
TRBJ2-1,-,TRBV5-1,CASSLDRSYEQFF,TGCGCCAGCAGCTTGGACAGGAGCTATGAGCAGTTCTTC
TRBJ2-1,TRBD1,TRBV18,CASSPPGQGYHNEQFF,TGTGCCAGCTCACCACCGGGACAGGGGTACCACAATGAGCAGTTCTTC
TRBJ1-2,-,TRBV15,CATSRDAGYGYTF,TGTGCCACCAGCAGAGATGCAGGCTATGGCTACACCTTC
TRBJ2-5,-,TRBV19,CASGRIQETQYF,TGTGCCAGCGGACGGATCCAAGAGACCCAGTACTTC
TRBJ2-2,TRBD2,TRBV25-1,CASFSGANTGELFF,TGTGCCAGCTTTAGCGGGGCTAACACCGGGGAGCTGTTTTTT
TRBJ1-1,-,TRBV19,CASSMDGYTEAFF,TGTGCCAGTAGTATGGACGGATACACTGAAGCTTTCTTT
TRBJ1-2,TRBD1,TRBV6-5,CASRTTGARGYTF,TGTGCCAGCAGAACGACAGGGGCGAGGGGCTACACCTTC
TRBJ2-3,-,TRBV4-2,CASSQLNAGITDTQYF,TGTGCCAGCAGCCAACTCAACGCGGGGATCACAGATACGCAGTATTTT
TRBJ2-1,TRBD1,TRBV6-5,CASSYLRGLSYNEQFF,TGTGCCAGCAGTTACCTTAGGGGGCTGTCCTACAATGAGCAGTTCTTC
TRBJ2-7,TRBD1,TRBV2,CASSAGTGSEQYF,TGTGCCAGCAGTGCCGGGACAGGCAGCGAGCAGTACTTC